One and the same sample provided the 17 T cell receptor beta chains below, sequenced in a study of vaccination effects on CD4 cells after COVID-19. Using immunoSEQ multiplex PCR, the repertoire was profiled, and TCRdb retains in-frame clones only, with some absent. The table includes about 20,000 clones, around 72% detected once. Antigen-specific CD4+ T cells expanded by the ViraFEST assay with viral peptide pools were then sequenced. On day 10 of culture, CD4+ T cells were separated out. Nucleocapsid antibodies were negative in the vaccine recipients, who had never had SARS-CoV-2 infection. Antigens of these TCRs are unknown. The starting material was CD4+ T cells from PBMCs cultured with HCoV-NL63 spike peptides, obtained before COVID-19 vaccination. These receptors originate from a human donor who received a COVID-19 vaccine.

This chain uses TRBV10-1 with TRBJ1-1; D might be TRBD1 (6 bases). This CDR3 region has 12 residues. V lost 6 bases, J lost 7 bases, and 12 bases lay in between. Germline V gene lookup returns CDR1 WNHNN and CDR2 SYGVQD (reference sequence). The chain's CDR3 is CASSVGQYEAFF. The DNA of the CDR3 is TGCGCCAGCAGCGTCGGACAGTATGAAGCTTTCTTT.

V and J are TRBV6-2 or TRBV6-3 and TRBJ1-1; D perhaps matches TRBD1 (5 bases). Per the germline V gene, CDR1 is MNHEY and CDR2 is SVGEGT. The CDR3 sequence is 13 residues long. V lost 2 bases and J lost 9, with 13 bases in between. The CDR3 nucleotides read TGTGCCAGCAGTTACGTAAGGACACGCCAAGCTTTCTTT. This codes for CASSYVRTRQAFF.

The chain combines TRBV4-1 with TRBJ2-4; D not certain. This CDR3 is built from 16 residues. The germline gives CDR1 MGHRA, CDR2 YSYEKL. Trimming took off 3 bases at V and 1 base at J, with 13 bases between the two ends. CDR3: CASSQAQLTAKNIQYF. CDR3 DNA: TGCGCCAGCAGCCAGGCCCAGTTAACGGCCAAAAACATTCAGTACTTC.

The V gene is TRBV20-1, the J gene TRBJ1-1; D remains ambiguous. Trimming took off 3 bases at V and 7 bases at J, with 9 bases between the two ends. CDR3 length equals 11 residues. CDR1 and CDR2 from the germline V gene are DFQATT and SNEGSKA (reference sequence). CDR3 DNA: TGCAGTGCTAGCGTGGGGTTTGAAGCTTTCTTT. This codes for CSASVGFEAFF.

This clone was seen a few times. The DNA for the CDR3 is TGTGCCAGCTCACCCGGTACAGGGGGAGGAAACACCATATATTTT. It translates to CASSPGTGGGNTIYF. The chain links TRBV18 to TRBJ1-3, with 8 bases matching TRBD1. The germline gives CDR1 KGHSH, CDR2 LQKENI. The junction had 5 bases not matched to a gene; V was cut back by 3 bases and J by 4 bases. The CDR3 is made up of 15 amino acids.

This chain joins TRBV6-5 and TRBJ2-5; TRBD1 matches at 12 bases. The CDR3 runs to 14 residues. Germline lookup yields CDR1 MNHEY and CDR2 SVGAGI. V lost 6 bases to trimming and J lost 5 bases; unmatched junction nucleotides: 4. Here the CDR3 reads CASRGDRGQETQYF. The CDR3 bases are TGTGCCAGCAGAGGGGACAGGGGGCAGGAGACCCAGTACTTC.

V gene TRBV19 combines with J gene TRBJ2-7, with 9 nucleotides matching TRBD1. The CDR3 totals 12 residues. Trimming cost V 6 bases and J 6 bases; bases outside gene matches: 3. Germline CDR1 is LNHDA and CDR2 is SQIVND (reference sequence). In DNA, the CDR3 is TGTGCCAGTAGGGACAGGGGAGGCGAGCAGTACTTC. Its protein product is CASRDRGGEQYF. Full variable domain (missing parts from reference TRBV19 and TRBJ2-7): DGGITQSPKYLFRKEGQNVTLSCEQNLNHDAMYWYRQDPGQGLRLIYYSQIVNDFQKGDIAEGYSVSREKKESFPLTVTSAQKNPTAFYLCASRDRGGEQYFGPGTRLTVT.

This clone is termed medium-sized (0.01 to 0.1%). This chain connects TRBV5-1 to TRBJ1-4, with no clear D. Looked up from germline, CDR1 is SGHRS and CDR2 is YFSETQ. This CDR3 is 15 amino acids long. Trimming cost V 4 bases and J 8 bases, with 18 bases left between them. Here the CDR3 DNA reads TGCGCCAGCAGCCCCACGCTCGGGCCGGAGGAAAAACTGTTTTTT. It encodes CASSPTLGPEEKLFF.

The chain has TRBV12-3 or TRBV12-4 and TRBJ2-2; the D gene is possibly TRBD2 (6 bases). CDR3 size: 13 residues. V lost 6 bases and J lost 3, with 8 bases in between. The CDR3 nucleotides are TGTGCCAGCAGACGACTAGACACCGGGGAGCTGTTTTTT. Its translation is CASRRLDTGELFF.

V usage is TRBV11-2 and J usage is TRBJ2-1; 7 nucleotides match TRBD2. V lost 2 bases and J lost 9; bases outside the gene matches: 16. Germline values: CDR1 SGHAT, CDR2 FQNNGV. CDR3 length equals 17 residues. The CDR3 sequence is CASSLIGQAGRFGEQFF. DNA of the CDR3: TGTGCCAGCAGCTTAATCGGCCAAGCGGGACGATTCGGTGAGCAGTTCTTC.

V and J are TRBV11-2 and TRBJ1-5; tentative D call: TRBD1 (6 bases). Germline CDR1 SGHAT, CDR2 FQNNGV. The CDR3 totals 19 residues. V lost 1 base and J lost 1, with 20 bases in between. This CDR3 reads CASSLGAGGWSGSNQPQHF. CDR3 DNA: TGTGCCAGCAGCTTAGGGGCCGGGGGCTGGAGTGGGAGCAATCAGCCCCAGCATTTT.

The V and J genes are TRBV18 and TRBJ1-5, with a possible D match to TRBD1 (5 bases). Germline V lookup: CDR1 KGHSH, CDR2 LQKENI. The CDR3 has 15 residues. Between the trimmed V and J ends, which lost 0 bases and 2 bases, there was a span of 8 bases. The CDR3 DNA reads TGTGCCAGCTCACCACCGGGACTGGGCAATCAGCCCCAGCATTTT. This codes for CASSPPGLGNQPQHF.

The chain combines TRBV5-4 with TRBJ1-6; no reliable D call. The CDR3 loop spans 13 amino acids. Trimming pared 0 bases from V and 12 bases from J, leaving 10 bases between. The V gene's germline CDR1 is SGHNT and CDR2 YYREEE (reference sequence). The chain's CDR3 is CASSLVVEEPLHF. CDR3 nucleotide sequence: TGTGCCAGCAGCTTGGTCGTGGAGGAACCCCTCCACTTT.

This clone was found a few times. CDR3 loop: CASSPGRGPQETQYF. CDR3 DNA sequence: TGTGCCAGCAGCCCAGGTCGTGGGCCCCAAGAGACCCAGTACTTC. J is TRBJ2-5 and V is TRBV4-2; D remains ambiguous. With 4 bases removed from V and 1 base from J, the gap between germline ends came to 13 bases. This CDR3 is built from 15 residues. CDR1 is LGHNA, CDR2 YNFKEQ, per germline.

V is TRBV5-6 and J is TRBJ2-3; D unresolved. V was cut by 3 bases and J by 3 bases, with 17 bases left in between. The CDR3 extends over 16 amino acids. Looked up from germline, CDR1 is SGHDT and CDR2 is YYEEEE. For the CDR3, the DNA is TGTGCCAGCAGCTCACCGACGAAGGGTGGAACAGATACGCAGTATTTT. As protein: CASSSPTKGGTDTQYF.

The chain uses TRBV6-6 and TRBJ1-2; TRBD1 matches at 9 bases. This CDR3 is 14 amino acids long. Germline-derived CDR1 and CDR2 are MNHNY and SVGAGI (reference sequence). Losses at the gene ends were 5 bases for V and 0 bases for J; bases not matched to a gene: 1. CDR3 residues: CASSDRGANYGYTF. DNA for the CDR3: TGTGCCAGCAGTGACAGGGGGGCTAACTATGGCTACACCTTC.

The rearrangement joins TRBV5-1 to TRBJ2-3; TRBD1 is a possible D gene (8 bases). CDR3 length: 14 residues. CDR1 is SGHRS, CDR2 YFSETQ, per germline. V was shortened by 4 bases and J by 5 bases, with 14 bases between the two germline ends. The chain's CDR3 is CASSKDREGDTQYF. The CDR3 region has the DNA TGCGCCAGCAGCAAGGACAGGGAGGGAGATACGCAGTATTTT.